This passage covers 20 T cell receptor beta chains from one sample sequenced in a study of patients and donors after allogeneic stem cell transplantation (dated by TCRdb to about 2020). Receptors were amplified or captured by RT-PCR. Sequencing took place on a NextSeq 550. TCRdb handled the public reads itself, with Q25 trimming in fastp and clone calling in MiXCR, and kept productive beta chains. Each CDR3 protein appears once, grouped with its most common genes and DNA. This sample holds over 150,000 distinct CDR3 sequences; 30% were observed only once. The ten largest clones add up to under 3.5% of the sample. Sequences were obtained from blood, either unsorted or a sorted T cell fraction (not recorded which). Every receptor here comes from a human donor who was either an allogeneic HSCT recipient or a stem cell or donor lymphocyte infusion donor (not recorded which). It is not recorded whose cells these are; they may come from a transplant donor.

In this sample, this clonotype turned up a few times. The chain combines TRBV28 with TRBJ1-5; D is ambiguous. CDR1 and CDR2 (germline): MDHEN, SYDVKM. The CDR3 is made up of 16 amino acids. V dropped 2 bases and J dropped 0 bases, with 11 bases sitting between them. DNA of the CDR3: TGTGCCAGCAGTTTACGTCAGCCAAATAGCAATCAGCCCCAGCATTTT. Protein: CASSLRQPNSNQPQHF.

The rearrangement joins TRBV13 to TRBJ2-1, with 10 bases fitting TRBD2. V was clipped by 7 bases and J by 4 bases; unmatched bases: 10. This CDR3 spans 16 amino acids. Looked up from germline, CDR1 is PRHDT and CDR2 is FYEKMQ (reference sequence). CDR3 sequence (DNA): TGTGCCAGCATGGCGGGACTAGCGCATGAATACAATGAGCAGTTCTTC. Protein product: CASMAGLAHEYNEQFF.

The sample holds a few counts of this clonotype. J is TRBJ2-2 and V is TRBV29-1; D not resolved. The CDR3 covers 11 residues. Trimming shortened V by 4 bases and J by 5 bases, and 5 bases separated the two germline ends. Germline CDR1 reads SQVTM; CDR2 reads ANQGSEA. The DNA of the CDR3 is TGCAGCGTTGGGGGAACCGGGGAGCTGTTTTTT. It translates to CSVGGTGELFF.

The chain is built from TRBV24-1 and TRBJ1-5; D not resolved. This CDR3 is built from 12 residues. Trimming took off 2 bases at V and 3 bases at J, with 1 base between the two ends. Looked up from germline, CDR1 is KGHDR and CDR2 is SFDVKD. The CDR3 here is CATSDSNQPQHF. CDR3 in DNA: TGTGCCACCAGTGATTCCAATCAGCCCCAGCATTTT.

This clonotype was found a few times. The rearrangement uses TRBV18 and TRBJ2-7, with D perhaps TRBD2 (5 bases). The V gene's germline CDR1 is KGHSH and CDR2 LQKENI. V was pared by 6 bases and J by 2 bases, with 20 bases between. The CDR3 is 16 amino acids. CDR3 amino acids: CASSRAQDSLPYEQYF. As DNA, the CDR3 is TGTGCCAGCTCCCGGGCCCAGGACTCCTTACCCTACGAGCAGTACTTC.

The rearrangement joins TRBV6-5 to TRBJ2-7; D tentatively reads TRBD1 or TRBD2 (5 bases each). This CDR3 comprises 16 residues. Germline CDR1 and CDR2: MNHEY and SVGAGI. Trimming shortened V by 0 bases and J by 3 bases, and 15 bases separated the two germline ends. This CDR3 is CASSYSGGWGLYEQYF. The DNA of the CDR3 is TGTGCCAGCAGTTACTCTGGGGGTTGGGGTCTCTACGAGCAGTACTTC.

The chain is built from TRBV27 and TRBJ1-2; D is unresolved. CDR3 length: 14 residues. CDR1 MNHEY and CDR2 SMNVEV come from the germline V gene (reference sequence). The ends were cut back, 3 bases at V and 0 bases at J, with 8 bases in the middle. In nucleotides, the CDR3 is TGTGCCAGCAGTTTCCACGGAGCTAACTATGGCTACACCTTC. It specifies CASSFHGANYGYTF.

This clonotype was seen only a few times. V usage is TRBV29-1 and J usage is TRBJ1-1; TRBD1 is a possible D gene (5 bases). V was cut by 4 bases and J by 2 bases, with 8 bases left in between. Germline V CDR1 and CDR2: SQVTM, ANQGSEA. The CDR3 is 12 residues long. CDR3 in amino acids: CSVAGLNTEAFF. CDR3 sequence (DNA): TGCAGCGTTGCGGGACTCAACACTGAAGCTTTCTTT.

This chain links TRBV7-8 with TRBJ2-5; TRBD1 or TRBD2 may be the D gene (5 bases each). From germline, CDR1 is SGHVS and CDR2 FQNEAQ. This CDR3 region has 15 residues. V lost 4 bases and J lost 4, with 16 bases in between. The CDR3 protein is CASSSRRGLGETQYF. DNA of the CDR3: TGTGCCAGCAGCTCCCGACGGGGCCTAGGAGAGACCCAGTACTTC.

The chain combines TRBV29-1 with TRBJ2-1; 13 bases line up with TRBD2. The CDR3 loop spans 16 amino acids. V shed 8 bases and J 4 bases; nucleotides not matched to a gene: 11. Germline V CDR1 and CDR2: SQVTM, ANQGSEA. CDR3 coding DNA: TGCAGCACCGGACTAGCGGGAGCCCGTTATTACAATGAGCAGTTCTTC. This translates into CSTGLAGARYYNEQFF.

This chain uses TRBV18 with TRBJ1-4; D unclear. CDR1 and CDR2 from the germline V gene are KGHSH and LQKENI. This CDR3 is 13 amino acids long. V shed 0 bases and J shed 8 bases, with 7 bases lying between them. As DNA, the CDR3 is TGTGCCAGCTCACCACCGACGGCCGAAAAACTGTTTTTT. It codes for CASSPPTAEKLFF. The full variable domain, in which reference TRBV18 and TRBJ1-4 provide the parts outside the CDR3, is NAGVMQNPRHLVRRRGQEARLRCSPMKGHSHVYWYRQLPEEGLKFMVYLQKENIIDESGMPKERFSAEFPKEGPSILRIQQVVRGDSAAYFCASSPPTAEKLFFGSGTQLSVL.

The CDR3: CASSLAFLDSTGELFF. The CDR3 DNA reads as TGTGCCAGCAGCTTAGCTTTTCTCGACAGCACCGGGGAGCTGTTTTTT. The chain couples TRBV7-9 to TRBJ2-2, with D possibly TRBD1 on 5 matching bases. This CDR3 is 16 amino acids long. The germline V gene has CDR1 SEHNR and CDR2 FQNEAQ (reference sequence). With 0 bases removed from V and 4 bases from J, the gap between germline ends came to 12 bases.

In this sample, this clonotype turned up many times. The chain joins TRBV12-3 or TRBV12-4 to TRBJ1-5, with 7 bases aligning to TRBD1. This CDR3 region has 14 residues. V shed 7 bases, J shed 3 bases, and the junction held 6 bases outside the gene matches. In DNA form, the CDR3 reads TGTGCCAGCAATTCCGGGACAGTCAATCAGCCCCAGCATTTT. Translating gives CASNSGTVNQPQHF.

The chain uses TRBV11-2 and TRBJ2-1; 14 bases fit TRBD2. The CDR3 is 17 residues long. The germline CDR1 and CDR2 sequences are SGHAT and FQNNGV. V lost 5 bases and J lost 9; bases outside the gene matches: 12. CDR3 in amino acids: CASSAPPGLAGAGEQFF. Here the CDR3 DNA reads TGTGCCAGCAGCGCCCCCCCGGGACTAGCGGGAGCAGGTGAGCAGTTCTTC. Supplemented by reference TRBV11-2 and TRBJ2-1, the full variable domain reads EAGVAQSPRYKIIEKRQSVAFWCNPISGHATLYWYQQILGQGPKLLIQFQNNGVVDDSQLPKDRFSAERLKGVDSTLKIQPAKLEDSAVYLCASSAPPGLAGAGEQFFGPGTRLTVL.

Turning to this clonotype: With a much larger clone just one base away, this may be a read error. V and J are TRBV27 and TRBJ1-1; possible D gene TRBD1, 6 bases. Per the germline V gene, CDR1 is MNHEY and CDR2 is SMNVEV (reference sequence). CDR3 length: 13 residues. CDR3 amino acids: CASSRQENTDAFF. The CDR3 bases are TGTGCCAGCAGCCGACAGGAAAACACTGACGCTTTCTTT.

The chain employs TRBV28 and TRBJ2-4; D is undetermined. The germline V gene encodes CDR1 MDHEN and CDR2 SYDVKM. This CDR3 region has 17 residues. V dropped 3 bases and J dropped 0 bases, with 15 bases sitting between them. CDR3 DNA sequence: TGTGCCAGCAGTTTCCCCCTTGGCGGATTAGCCAAAAACATTCAGTACTTC. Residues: CASSFPLGGLAKNIQYF.

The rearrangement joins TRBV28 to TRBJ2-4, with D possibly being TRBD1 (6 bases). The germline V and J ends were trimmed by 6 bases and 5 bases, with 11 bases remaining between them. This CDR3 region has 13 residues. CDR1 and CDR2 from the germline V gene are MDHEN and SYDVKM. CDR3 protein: CASRRAGENIQYF. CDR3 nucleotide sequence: TGTGCCAGCAGGAGGGCAGGGGAAAACATTCAGTACTTC.

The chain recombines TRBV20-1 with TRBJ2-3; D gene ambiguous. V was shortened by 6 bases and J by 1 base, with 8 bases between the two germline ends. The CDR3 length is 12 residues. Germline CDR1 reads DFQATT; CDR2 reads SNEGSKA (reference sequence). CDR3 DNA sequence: TGCAGTGCAGTCAGTCGCACAGATACGCAGTATTTT. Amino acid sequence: CSAVSRTDTQYF.

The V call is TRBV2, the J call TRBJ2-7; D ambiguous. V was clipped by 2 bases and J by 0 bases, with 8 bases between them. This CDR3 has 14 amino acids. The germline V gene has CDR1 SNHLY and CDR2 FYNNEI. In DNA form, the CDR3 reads TGTGCCAGCAGTGAACGACCGTACTCCTACGAGCAGTACTTC. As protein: CASSERPYSYEQYF.

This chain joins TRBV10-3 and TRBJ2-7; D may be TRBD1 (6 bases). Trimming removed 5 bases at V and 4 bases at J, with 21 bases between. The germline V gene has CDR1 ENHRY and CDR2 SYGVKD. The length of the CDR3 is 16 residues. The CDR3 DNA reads TGTGCCATCAGTCATCCCGGGACATTAAGGAGATACGAGCAGTACTTC. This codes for CAISHPGTLRRYEQYF.